The table lists the clone carrying this T cell receptor (beta chain) with many counts. The CDR3 extends over 18 amino acids. Germline CDR1 reads DFQATT; CDR2 reads SNEGSKA (reference sequence). V dropped 0 bases and J dropped 8 bases, with 25 bases sitting between them. This specimen comes from a study of T-cell reconstitution after alpha-beta-depleted transplantation in children. During its preparation, the TCRbeta library received unique molecular identifiers. TCRdb reprocessed the PCR reads with MiXCR, giving one entry per CDR3 protein. The table includes around 680,000 distinct CDR3 sequences, roughly 17% detected once.

J is TRBJ2-2 and V is TRBV20-1; the D gene is possibly TRBD2 (7 bases). The sample here was PBMCs from the stem cell graft donor, taken from the stem cell graft. The clonotype comes from a human donor who donated a stem cell graft to a child with acute myeloid leukemia. CDR3 DNA: TGCAGTGCTAGAGAGCTGTGGGGCGGGGGCCCCGATGCGGGGGAGCTGTTTTTT. This codes for CSARELWGGGPDAGELFF.